Listed here is a single TCR beta chain. This clonotype was counted ten times or more. The specificity of this receptor is unknown. Nothing much larger sits one base from this clone, and base qualities are not available. The library was built by means of multiplex PCR. For sequencing, an Illumina HiSeq 4000 was employed. CDR3 regions were amplified by Arm-PCR with iRepertoire HTBI primers to construct TCR beta libraries. PCR products were gel purified before sequencing. From the authors' description of their analysis: Gene usage analysis of CDR3 amino acid clonotypes used the 50 to 70 TRBV and 12 to 15 TRBJ segments found across samples. COPE and FqMerger were used to merge the filtered high-quality paired reads into contigs. BLAST was used to align contigs to the IMGT TRBV, TRBD and TRBJ reference genes, and CDR3 was defined following IMGT. Highly expanded clones were defined as clonotypes with a frequency above 0.1%. Shannon entropy served as the measure of repertoire diversity, while the Gini coefficient captured V-J evenness. Clonotypes shared by more than one individual were considered public. TCRdb reran the public reads through fastp at Q25 and MiXCR, keeping productive beta chains. CDR3 protein sequences are deduplicated, and each keeps its most common genes and DNA. The V and J calls were determined by TCRdb, not by the authors. This sample is represented by 400,000 to 500,000 distinct CDR3 sequences; approximately 16% of them were singletons. The ten largest account for around 10% of the sample.

The CDR3, cysteine through phenylalanine, is 14 amino acids long. Of the read, only the CDR3 DNA is kept; its 42 bases are in frame from base 1. Unmatched junction bases come to 8, with V trimmed by 3 bases and J by 7 bases. According to the germline V gene, CDR1 reads SGHRS and CDR2 reads YFSETQ. The time point label of this sample denotes: newly diagnosed GD, antithyroid drugs for less than 3 months. For both TCR sequencing and RNA sequencing, RNA was extracted from PBMCs in TRIzol. The diagnosis of Graves' disease was made according to American Thyroid Association guidelines. Patients were recruited from an endocrinology department in Xi'an, China. Each patient gave about 8.1 milliliters of peripheral blood, collected in an EDTA anticoagulant tube. PBMCs were isolated by Ficoll Paque Plus density gradient separation without further T cell sorting. An Agilent 2100 Bioanalyzer and agarose gel were used to check RNA quality, while a NanoDrop 2000 measured RNA concentration.

This sample is part of a study of regulatory T cells in long-lasting Graves disease (dated by TCRdb to about 2021). Context from the whole study: Patients with newly diagnosed Graves' disease had been on antithyroid drugs for under 3 months. The study was conducted in China and was registered as a clinical trial. This study used TCR sequencing and RNA sequencing of peripheral blood to compare persistent Graves' disease patients against newly diagnosed Graves' disease patients. A total of around 35 samples underwent TCR sequencing: some 13 from persistent and roughly 20 from newly diagnosed Graves' disease patients. Paper-wide results and their limitations: Only peripheral blood was studied, because thyroid tissue, the primary lesion, was inaccessible. The small sample size was acknowledged by the authors as a limitation that may reduce accuracy. Sequencing and analysis were restricted to the TCR beta chain. TRBV28, TRBJ1-2 and TRBJ2-5 were preferentially used in persistent disease, while TRBV20-1 and TRBJ2-1 were favored in newly diagnosed disease. More public clonotypes were shared among persistent patients (under 3,000) than among newly diagnosed patients (966). Compared with newly diagnosed patients, persistent Graves' disease patients had lower TCR Shannon entropy and fewer highly expanded clones, which suggests clonal expansion.

These data were also filed under a second study, of T cells in Graves' hyperthyroidism and ophthalmopathy. Drawing on the second study: Stable Graves' hyperthyroidism was defined as the absence of progression to ophthalmopathy over 18 months of follow-up. The hyperthyroidism patients were between 18 and 65 years old and newly diagnosed, with a disease duration of less than 2 months. Exclusion was applied to patients with uncontrolled infections, other autoimmune diseases, pregnancy or lactation. Diagnoses were established on the basis of clinical symptoms, serum thyroxine and TRAb, thyroid ultrasound, and orbital computed tomography. For the first round of RT-PCR on the TCR CDR3, the HTBI primer set was used together with the Qiagen OneStep RT-PCR kit. Most expanded thyroid clonotypes (frequency above 0.001) were also detected in blood, suggesting blood repertoires may reflect thyroid immune responses. A model built on a 13 V-J signature distinguished ophthalmopathy from stable hyperthyroidism, reaching roughly 88% sensitivity and about 81% specificity in cross-validation and 80%/75% in testing. In validation, the model predicted progression to ophthalmopathy with approximately 71% sensitivity and less than 75% specificity, a median of approximately 6.5 months before onset. TCR V-J signatures able to tell the groups apart were searched for in a discovery cohort of approximately 95 patients, of whom fewer than 45 had Graves' ophthalmopathy and roughly 59 had stable Graves' hyperthyroidism. Prospective prediction of ophthalmopathy was tested in an independent validation cohort of fewer than 20 hyperthyroidism patients and 17 patients who later progressed to ophthalmopathy. The approximately 100 discovery patients were divided at random into training and test sets in a 7:3 ratio. In several Graves' hyperthyroidism patients, the study also compared T-cell repertoires from thyroid tissue with T-cell repertoires from blood. After sampling, hyperthyroidism patients received methimazole starting at 30 mg daily, and ophthalmopathy patients received high-dose intravenous methylprednisolone. The libraries were constructed in a second round of multiplex PCR and then size-selected and purified. Paired-end sequencing of the libraries was performed with 100 bp reads on an Illumina HiSeq2000. Raw data were processed with SOAPnuke, discarding reads with adapters, uncalled bases, mean Phred below 15, or no exact constant-primer or identifier match. High-quality paired reads were merged using COPE v1.2.5, and each unique nucleotide sequence was defined as a clonotype. MiTCR v1.1 was used to align clonotypes to the IMGT TRBV, TRBD and TRBJ reference segments. The analysis was restricted to V-J combinations with a frequency above 0.0001, which together covered about 99% of the repertoires. The TCS score was defined as F50 (clonal expansion) divided by E x V (chaos), with BLOSUM62-based TCRdist calculated between CDR3 peptides within each V-J. Welch's t-statistics and random forest reduced approximately 520 V-J features to under 15, which were used in a naive Bayes classifier (R e1071). No statistical method was used to fix the sample size in advance, and group allocation was not hidden from the investigators. According to the paper, TCR Vbeta CDR3 sequencing was carried out on approximately 140 peripheral blood samples, which came from under 50 ophthalmopathy, 70 to 80 hyperthyroidism and some 17 progressor patients.

This sample comprised peripheral blood mononuclear cells (PBMCs), obtained at new diagnosis, from a patient treated with antithyroid drugs. The chain couples TRBV5-1 to TRBJ1-2; 8 bases in between match TRBD1. This sequence originates from a woman between 25 and 40 years old with Graves disease. Donor details come from another sample of the same person, matched by shared clones. The sequenced DNA is TGCGCCAGCAGCTCAAGACAGGGGATAGGTGGCTACACCTTC. Its protein reads: CASSSRQGIGGYTF.